This is a list of T cell receptor beta chains from one sample in a study of T cells after yellow fever vaccination. MiXCR was run by TCRdb on the 5' RACE reads, yielding one entry per CDR3 protein. The sample has hundreds of thousands of distinct CDR3 sequences, about 14% seen once. Material: PBMCs, obtained on the day of the yellow fever booster vaccination. These receptors all stem from a man between 25 and 39 years old who received the YFV17D yellow fever vaccine. Each CDR3 is given with its conserved first and last residue. Fields, in order: J gene, clone size, D gene, V gene, CDR3 protein, CDR3 DNA. The D gene is left open where the match is weak. Some rows mark clone size as missing; the rest say once, few, many or name a class of expanded clone.

>TRBJ1-1|few|NA|TRBV19
CASSMPGKGEDTEAFF
TGTGCCAGTAGTATGCCGGGTAAGGGGGAGGACACTGAAGCTTTCTTT
>TRBJ2-1|NA|NA|TRBV7-8
CASSLALPINEQFF
TGTGCCAGCAGCTTAGCTCTGCCTATCAATGAGCAGTTCTTC
>TRBJ2-3|few|NA|TRBV20-1
CSAPLGDTQYF
TGCAGTGCCCCCTTGGGAGATACGCAGTATTTT
>TRBJ2-5|NA|NA|TRBV5-1
CASSPRGLTETQYF
TGCGCCAGCAGCCCACGGGGACTCACAGAGACCCAGTACTTC
>TRBJ2-2|NA|NA|TRBV4-2
CASSETGGFGGELFF
TGTGCCAGCAGCGAGACAGGAGGATTTGGCGGGGAGCTGTTTTTT
>TRBJ2-5|NA|TRBD2|TRBV2
CASSTGLAGETQYF
TGTGCCAGCAGTACGGGACTAGCGGGAGAGACCCAGTACTTC
>TRBJ2-7|NA|NA|TRBV7-9
CASSIIPEYEQYF
TGTGCCAGTTCGATAATACCAGAGTACGAGCAGTACTTC
>TRBJ2-1|few|NA|TRBV28
CASSSDRVNEQFF
TGTGCCAGCAGTTCCGACCGGGTCAATGAGCAGTTCTTC
>TRBJ1-1|few|NA|TRBV6-5
CASSYSYRATAIEAFF
TGTGCCAGCAGTTACTCGTATAGGGCCACGGCCATTGAAGCTTTCTTT
>TRBJ2-1|many|NA|TRBV12-3/TRBV12-4
CASSFYSAAEQFF
TGTGCCAGCAGTTTCTATTCGGCGGCTGAGCAGTTCTTC
>TRBJ2-1|NA|TRBD2|TRBV14
CASSQGLAGGPEQFF
TGTGCCAGCAGCCAAGGACTAGCGGGAGGACCCGAGCAGTTCTTC
>TRBJ1-2|few|NA|TRBV20-1
CSATQGNYGYTF
TGCAGTGCTACCCAGGGAAACTATGGCTACACCTTC
>TRBJ2-1|NA|NA|TRBV15
CATSRVGGLTYNEQFF
TGTGCCACCAGCAGAGTAGGCGGACTGACATACAATGAGCAGTTCTTC
>TRBJ2-1|many|NA|TRBV19
CASSRDRMNKQFF
TGTGCCAGTAGTAGAGACAGGATGAATAAGCAGTTCTTC
>TRBJ2-1|NA|NA|TRBV18
CASSPPGVAANEQFF
TGTGCCAGCTCACCACCGGGGGTAGCGGCAAATGAGCAGTTCTTC
>TRBJ2-5|few|NA|TRBV7-9
CASSLNLVPETQYF
TGTGCCAGCAGCTTAAATCTAGTTCCAGAGACCCAGTACTTC
>TRBJ2-1|few|TRBD2|TRBV7-3
CASSPRAGETNNEQFF
TGTGCCAGCAGCCCTAGGGCGGGGGAAACAAACAATGAGCAGTTCTTC
>TRBJ2-3|few|NA|TRBV29-1
CSVEEGAPSDTQYF
TGCAGCGTTGAGGAGGGGGCGCCTTCAGATACGCAGTATTTT
>TRBJ2-3|NA|NA|TRBV4-2
CASSQGWGDTQYF
TGTGCCAGCAGCCAAGGGTGGGGTGATACGCAGTATTTT
>TRBJ2-2|few|TRBD2|TRBV7-2
CASSPGTSGRPGELFF
TGTGCCAGCAGCCCAGGGACTAGCGGGAGACCCGGGGAGCTGTTTTTT
>TRBJ2-3|NA|TRBD2|TRBV11-2
CASSLILAGGADTQYF
TGTGCCAGCAGCCTGATACTAGCGGGAGGGGCAGATACGCAGTATTTT
>TRBJ1-2|few|NA|TRBV6-4
CASKVKAGPNYGYTF
TGTGCCAGCAAGGTCAAGGCGGGGCCGAACTATGGCTACACCTTC
>TRBJ2-3|few|TRBD2|TRBV5-1
CASTTSGTSTDTQYF
TGCGCCAGCACTACTAGCGGGACCAGTACAGATACGCAGTATTTT
>TRBJ2-2|few|TRBD2|TRBV27
CASSSTLAGASGELFF
TGTGCCAGCAGTTCAACTTTAGCGGGAGCTTCCGGGGAGCTGTTTTTT
>TRBJ2-7|few|TRBD2|TRBV9
CASSITGTTAYEQYF
TGTGCCAGCAGCATCACCGGGACTACCGCCTACGAGCAGTACTTC
>TRBJ2-7|few|NA|TRBV18
CASSPTETYEQYF
TGTGCCAGCTCACCAACAGAAACCTACGAGCAGTACTTC
>TRBJ1-2|few|NA|TRBV6-2/TRBV6-3
CASTPGGGQDYGYTF
TGTGCCAGCACTCCCGGAGGGGGTCAAGACTATGGCTACACCTTC
>TRBJ2-7|NA|TRBD2|TRBV7-2
CASSLAQGLAGVDEQYF
TGTGCCAGCAGCTTAGCACAGGGACTAGCGGGAGTTGACGAGCAGTACTTC
>TRBJ1-5|many|NA|TRBV7-9
CASSLGGRRGQPQHF
TGTGCCAGCAGCTTAGGTGGACGGCGGGGTCAGCCCCAGCATTTT
>TRBJ2-3|few|NA|TRBV18
CASSLRLADTQYF
TGTGCCAGCTCGCTCAGGCTGGCAGATACGCAGTATTTT
>TRBJ2-3|few|TRBD2|TRBV7-2
CASSPYGLAGGWITSTDTQYF
TGTGCCAGCAGCCCCTACGGACTAGCGGGAGGATGGATTACTAGCACAGATACGCAGTATTTT
>TRBJ2-7|NA|TRBD1|TRBV19
CASSPDRVSYEQYF
TGTGCCAGTAGTCCGGACAGGGTGTCCTACGAGCAGTACTTC
>TRBJ2-1|few|TRBD1|TRBV7-2
CASSLGPTGGGYNEQFF
TGTGCCAGCAGCTTGGGACCAACAGGGGGCGGCTACAATGAGCAGTTCTTC
>TRBJ2-3|few|TRBD2|TRBV4-2
CASSEASGRFADTQYF
TGTGCCAGCAGCGAAGCGAGCGGGAGGTTTGCAGATACGCAGTATTTT
>TRBJ2-2|NA|NA|TRBV10-1
CASSRGDTGELFF
TGCGCCAGCAGCAGGGGCGACACCGGGGAGCTGTTTTTT
>TRBJ2-7|few|NA|TRBV7-2
CASSLRASTSEQYF
TGTGCCAGCAGCTTGCGAGCATCTACTAGCGAGCAGTACTTC
>TRBJ2-3|NA|NA|TRBV7-9
CASSPKRSTDTQYF
TGTGCTAGCAGCCCGAAACGGAGCACAGATACGCAGTATTTT
>TRBJ2-5|few|NA|TRBV10-3
CAISVAQETQYF
TGTGCCATCAGTGTGGCCCAAGAGACCCAGTACTTC
>TRBJ2-5|few|NA|TRBV5-5
CASSLVGTSVDETQYF
TGTGCCAGCAGCTTAGTCGGGACATCGGTTGACGAGACCCAGTACTTC
>TRBJ1-2|few|NA|TRBV6-5
CASSYSRALQETF
TGTGCCAGCAGTTACTCGAGAGCCCTACAGGAGACCTTC
>TRBJ2-5|few|NA|TRBV20-1
CSADEVFRETQYF
TGCAGTGCGGACGAGGTGTTTAGAGAGACCCAGTACTTC
>TRBJ2-5|NA|NA|TRBV6-5
CASSYSVRVRAETQYF
TGTGCCAGCAGTTACTCTGTCAGGGTTAGGGCAGAGACCCAGTACTTC
>TRBJ2-1|few|TRBD1|TRBV14
CASSGLGQLNEQFF
TGTGCCAGCAGCGGCCTGGGACAGCTCAATGAGCAGTTCTTC
>TRBJ2-1|many|TRBD1|TRBV15
CATSRGQGASYNEQFF
TGTGCCACCAGCAGAGGACAGGGGGCTTCCTACAATGAGCAGTTCTTC
>TRBJ2-3|NA|TRBD2|TRBV12-5
CASGLGTSGRTDTQYF
TGTGCTAGTGGTTTGGGGACTAGCGGGAGAACAGATACGCAGTATTTT
>TRBJ1-5|many|TRBD1|TRBV5-5
CASSFGQGDQPQHF
TGTGCCAGCAGCTTCGGACAGGGGGATCAGCCCCAGCATTTT
>TRBJ1-1|NA|NA|TRBV9
CASSVTGRVTEAFF
TGTGCCAGCAGCGTGACAGGACGAGTCACTGAAGCTTTCTTT
>TRBJ2-3|many|NA|TRBV20-1
CSATESTDTQYF
TGCAGTGCCACAGAAAGCACAGATACGCAGTATTTT
>TRBJ2-1|few|NA|TRBV20-1
CSATKAAWAHNEQFF
TGCAGTGCTACTAAAGCAGCGTGGGCACACAATGAGCAGTTCTTC
>TRBJ2-1|many|NA|TRBV6-5
CASSYPPGTAGEQFF
TGTGCCAGCAGTTACCCCCCGGGGACCGCCGGTGAGCAGTTCTTC
>TRBJ2-7|few|NA|TRBV20-1
CSATLPESGAFVLDEQYF
TGCAGTGCTACTCTCCCCGAATCAGGGGCTTTTGTTCTGGACGAGCAGTACTTC
>TRBJ2-7|NA|NA|TRBV19
CATAQASYEQYF
TGTGCCACCGCCCAGGCCTCCTACGAGCAGTACTTC
>TRBJ2-3|NA|NA|TRBV28
CASSLSGPERTTRTDTQYF
TGTGCCAGCAGTTTATCGGGTCCAGAAAGAACGACCCGGACAGATACGCAGTATTTT
>TRBJ1-1|many|NA|TRBV29-1
CSVETAMNTEAFF
TGCAGCGTTGAAACAGCCATGAACACTGAAGCTTTCTTT
>TRBJ1-6|few|NA|TRBV3-1
CASSPRDSRNSPLHF
TGTGCCAGCAGCCCCCGGGACTCGAGAAATTCACCCCTCCACTTT
>TRBJ2-1|NA|NA|TRBV7-2
CASSPNSVNEQFF
TGTGCCAGCAGCCCTAATTCGGTCAATGAGCAGTTCTTC